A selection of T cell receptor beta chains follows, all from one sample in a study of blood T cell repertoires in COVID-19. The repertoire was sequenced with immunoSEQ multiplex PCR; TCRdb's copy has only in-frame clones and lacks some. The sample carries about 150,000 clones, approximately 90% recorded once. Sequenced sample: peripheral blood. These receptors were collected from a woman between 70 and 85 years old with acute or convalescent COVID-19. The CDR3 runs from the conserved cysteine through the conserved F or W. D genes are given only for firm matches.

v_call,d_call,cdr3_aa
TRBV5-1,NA,CASSSGRSTNEKLFF
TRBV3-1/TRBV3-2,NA,CASSQDIWAIGNTGELFF
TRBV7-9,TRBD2,CASSYPGGAVGTGELFF
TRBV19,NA,CASTLGTTGYGYTF
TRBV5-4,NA,CASSLAGREYTEAFF
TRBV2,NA,CASSERATGELFF
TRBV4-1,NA,CASSQEIRGRNTGELFF
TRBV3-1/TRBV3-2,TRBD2,CASSQDSPQLVGGVDTQYF
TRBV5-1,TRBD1,CASSLGTGSSYNEQFF
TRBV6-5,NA,CASSSHVASGEQYF
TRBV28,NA,CASSFSTYNSPLHF
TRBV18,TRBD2,CASISGGSYNEQFF
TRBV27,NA,CASSLLTGSGELFF
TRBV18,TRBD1,CASSQTGVRETQYF
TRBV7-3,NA,CASSSNGLGTGELFF
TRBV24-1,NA,CATSGGHSYGYTF
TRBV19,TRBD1,CASSALNRDREGNTIYF
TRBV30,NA,CAWSFHGVDYGYTF
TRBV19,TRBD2,CASSRTLGTSGGRDNEQFF
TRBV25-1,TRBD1,CASSGRQGKDTEAFF
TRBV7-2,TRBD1,CASSADRGAKNIQYF
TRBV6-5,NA,CASGTFDNYGYTF
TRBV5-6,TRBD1,CASSLGGTGYGSLHF
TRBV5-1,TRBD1,CASSGGQGAFYGYTF
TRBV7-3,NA,CASSLTGRGNSPLHF
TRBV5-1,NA,CASSWRDSTDTQYF
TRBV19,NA,CASSIVRGGEQFF
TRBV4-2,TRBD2,CASSQGWTSGDLQETQYF
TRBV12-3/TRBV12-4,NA,CASSFSMVGELFF
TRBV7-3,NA,CASSSQENTEAFF
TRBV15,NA,CATSRQHTDTQYF
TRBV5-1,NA,CASSRGQRTEAFF
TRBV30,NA,CAWRGGGSSYNEQFF
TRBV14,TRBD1,CASSQIRQGQTGELFF
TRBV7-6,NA,CASSAGGVRGAETQYF
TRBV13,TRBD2,CASSLEATSGANTDTQYF
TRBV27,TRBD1,CASSLYPGGDYGYTF
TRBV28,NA,CASSSGGVAQPQHF
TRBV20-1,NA,CSAGRETQYF
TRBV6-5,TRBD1,CASSYTRGPHYNEQFF
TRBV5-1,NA,CASSLEGGESLLGYTF
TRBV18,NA,CASSPSTNEKLFF
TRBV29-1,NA,CSGLRGGYDTEAFF
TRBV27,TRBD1,CASSLSGQAITNTIYF
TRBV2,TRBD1,CASSAGTGREKLFF
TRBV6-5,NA,CASSRRGQHYGYTF
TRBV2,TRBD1,CASSLDRGITQETQYF
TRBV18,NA,CASSPPEPIYEQYF
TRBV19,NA,CASSIDRTADGYTF
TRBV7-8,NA,CASTPGGANVLTF
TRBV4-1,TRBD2,CASSQERASGGASQETQYF
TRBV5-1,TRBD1,CASSPPRDRGTDTQYF
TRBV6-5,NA,CATKGVQGSNQPQHF
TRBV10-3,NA,CAIRNGGELFF
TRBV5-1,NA,CASSLDLATGYTF